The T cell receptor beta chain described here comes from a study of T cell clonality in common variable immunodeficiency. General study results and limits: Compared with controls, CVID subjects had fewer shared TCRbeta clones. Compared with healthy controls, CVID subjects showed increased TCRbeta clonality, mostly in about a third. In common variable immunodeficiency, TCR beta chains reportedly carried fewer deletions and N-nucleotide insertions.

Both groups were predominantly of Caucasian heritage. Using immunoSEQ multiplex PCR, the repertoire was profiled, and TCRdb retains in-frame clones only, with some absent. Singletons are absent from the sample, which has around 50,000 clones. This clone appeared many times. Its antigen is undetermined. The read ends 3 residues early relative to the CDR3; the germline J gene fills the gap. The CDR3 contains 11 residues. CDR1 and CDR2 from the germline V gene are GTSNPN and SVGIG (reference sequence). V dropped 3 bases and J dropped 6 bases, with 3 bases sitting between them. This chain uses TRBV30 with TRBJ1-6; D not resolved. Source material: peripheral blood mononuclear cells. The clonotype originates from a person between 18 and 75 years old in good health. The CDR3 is CAWSLNSPLHF. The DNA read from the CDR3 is TGTGCCTGGAGCCTTAATTCACCC.